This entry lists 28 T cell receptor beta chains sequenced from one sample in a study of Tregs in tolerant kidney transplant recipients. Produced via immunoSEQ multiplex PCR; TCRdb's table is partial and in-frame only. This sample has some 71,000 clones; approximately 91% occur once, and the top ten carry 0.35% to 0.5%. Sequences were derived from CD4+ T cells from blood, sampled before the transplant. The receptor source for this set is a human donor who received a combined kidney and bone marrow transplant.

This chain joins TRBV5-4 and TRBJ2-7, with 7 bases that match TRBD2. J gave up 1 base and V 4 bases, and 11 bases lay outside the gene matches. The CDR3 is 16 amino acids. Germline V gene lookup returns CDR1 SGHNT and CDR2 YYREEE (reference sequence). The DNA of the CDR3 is TGTGCCAGCAGCCTGGGGAGGGGACGGGGTTCCTACGAGCAGTACTTC. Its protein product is CASSLGRGRGSYEQYF.

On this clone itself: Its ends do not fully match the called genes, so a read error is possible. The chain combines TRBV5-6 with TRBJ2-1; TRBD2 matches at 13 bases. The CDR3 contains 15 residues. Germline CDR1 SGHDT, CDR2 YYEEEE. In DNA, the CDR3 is TGTGCCAGCAGGTTGGGACTAGCGGGATACAATGAGCAGTTCTTC. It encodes CASRLGLAGYNEQFF.

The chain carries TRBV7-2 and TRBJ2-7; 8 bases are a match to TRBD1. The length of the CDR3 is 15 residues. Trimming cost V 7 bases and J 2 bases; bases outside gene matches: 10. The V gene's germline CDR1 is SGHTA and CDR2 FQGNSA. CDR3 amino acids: CASTGQGHSAYEQYF. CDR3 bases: TGTGCCAGCACAGGACAGGGACACTCCGCCTACGAGCAGTACTTC. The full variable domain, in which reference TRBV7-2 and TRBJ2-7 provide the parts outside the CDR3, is GAGVSQSPSNKVTEKGKDVELRCDPISGHTALYWYRQSLGQGLEFLIYFQGNSAPDKSGLPSDRFSAERTGGSVSTLTIQRTQQEDSAVYLCASTGQGHSAYEQYFGPGTRLTVT.

CDR3 in amino acids: CASSLRGGVIYEQFF. CDR3 sequence (DNA): TGTGCCAGCAGCCTAAGAGGGGGCGTAATTTATGAGCAGTTCTTC. This chain links TRBV27 with TRBJ2-1, with 7 bases aligning to TRBD1. Germline CDR1 MNHEY, CDR2 SMNVEV (reference sequence). The J segment lost 8 bases and the V segment lost 6 bases, leaving 13 bases of the junction unmatched. The CDR3 is 15 amino acids.

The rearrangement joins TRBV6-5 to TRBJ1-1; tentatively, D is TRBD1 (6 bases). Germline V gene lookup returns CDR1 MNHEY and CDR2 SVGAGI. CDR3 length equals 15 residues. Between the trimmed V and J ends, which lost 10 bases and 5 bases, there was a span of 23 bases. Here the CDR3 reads CATRGWSTGATEAFF. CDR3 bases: TGTGCCACCCGGGGTTGGTCGACAGGAGCGACTGAAGCTTTCTTT.

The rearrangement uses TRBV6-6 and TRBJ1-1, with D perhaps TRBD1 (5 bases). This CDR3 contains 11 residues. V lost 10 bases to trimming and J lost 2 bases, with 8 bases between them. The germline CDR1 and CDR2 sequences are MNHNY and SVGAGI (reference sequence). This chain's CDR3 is CATRGNTEAFF. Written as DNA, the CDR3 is TGTGCCACAAGGGGTAACACTGAAGCTTTCTTT.

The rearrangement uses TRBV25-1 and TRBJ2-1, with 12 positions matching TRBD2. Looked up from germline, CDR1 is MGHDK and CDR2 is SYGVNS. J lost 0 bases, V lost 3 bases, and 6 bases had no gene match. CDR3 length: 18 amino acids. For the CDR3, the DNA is TGTGCCAGCAGTGAGGGGCTAGCGGGAGGGAGCTCCTACAATGAGCAGTTCTTC. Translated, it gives CASSEGLAGGSSYNEQFF.

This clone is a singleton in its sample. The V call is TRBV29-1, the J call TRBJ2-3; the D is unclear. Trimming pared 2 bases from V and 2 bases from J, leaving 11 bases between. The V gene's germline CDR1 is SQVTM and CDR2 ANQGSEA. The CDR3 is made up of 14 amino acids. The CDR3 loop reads CSVEHPSSTDTQYF. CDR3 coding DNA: TGCAGCGTTGAACACCCCAGTTCCACAGATACGCAGTATTTT.

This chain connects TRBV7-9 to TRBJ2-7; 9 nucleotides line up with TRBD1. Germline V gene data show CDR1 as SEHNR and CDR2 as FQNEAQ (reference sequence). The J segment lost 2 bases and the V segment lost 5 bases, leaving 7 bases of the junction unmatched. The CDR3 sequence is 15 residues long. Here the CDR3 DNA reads TGTGCCAGCAGCAACCCGGGACAGGGTCCCTACGAGCAGTACTTC. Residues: CASSNPGQGPYEQYF.

Here the CDR3 DNA reads TGTGCCAGCAGCCCAGCTGGGACAGAGAACACCGGGGAGCTGTTTTTT. Amino acid sequence: CASSPAGTENTGELFF. The genes are TRBV28 and TRBJ2-2; 7 bases map to TRBD1. Per germline, CDR1 MDHEN and CDR2 SYDVKM. With 6 bases clipped from V and 1 base from J, the junction kept 8 bases outside the gene matches. CDR3 length equals 16 residues.

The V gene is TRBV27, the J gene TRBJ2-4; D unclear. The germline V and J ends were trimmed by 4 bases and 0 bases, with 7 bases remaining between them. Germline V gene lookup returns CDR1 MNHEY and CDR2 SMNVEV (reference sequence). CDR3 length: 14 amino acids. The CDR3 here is CASSSRLAKNIQYF. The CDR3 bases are TGTGCCAGCAGTTCCCGACTAGCCAAAAACATTCAGTACTTC.

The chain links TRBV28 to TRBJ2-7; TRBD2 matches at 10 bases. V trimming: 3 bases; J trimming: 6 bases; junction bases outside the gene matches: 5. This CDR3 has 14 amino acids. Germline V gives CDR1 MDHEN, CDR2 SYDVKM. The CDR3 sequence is CASSFLAGGVEQYF. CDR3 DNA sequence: TGTGCCAGCAGTTTTTTAGCGGGAGGAGTCGAGCAGTACTTC.

CDR3 region: CASSLWADGYGYTF. In nucleotides, the CDR3 is TGTGCCAGCAGTTTATGGGCAGACGGGTATGGCTACACCTTC. The chain has TRBV28 and TRBJ1-2, with D hard to call. Germline CDR1 is MDHEN and CDR2 is SYDVKM. V lost 0 bases and J lost 5, with 10 bases in between. The CDR3 length is 14 residues.

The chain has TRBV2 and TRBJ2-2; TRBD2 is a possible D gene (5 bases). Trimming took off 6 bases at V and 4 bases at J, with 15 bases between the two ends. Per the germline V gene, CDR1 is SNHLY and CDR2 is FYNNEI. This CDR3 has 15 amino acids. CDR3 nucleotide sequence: TGTGCCAGCAGCCCCAGCGGACGAGGCACCGGGGAGCTGTTTTTT. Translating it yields CASSPSGRGTGELFF.

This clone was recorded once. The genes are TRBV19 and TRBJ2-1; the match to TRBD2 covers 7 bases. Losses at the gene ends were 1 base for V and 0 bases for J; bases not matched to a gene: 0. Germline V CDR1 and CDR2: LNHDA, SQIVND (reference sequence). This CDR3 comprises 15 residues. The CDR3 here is CASSIAGGSYNEQFF. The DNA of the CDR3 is TGTGCCAGTAGTATAGCGGGAGGCTCCTACAATGAGCAGTTCTTC.

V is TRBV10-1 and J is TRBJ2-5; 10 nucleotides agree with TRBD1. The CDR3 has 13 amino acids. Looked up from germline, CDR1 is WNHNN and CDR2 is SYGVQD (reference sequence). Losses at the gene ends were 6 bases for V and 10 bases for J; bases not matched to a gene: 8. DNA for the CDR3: TGCGCCAGCAGCAACGGACAGGGGGGTGGCCAGTACTTC. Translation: CASSNGQGGGQYF.

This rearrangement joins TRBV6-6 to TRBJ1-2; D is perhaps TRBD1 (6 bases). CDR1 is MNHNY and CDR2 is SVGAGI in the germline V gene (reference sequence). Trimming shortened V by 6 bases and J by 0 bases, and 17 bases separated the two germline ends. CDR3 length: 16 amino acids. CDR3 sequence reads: CASRMRPDRPNYGYTF. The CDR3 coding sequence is TGTGCCAGCAGAATGCGACCGGACAGACCTAACTATGGCTACACCTTC.

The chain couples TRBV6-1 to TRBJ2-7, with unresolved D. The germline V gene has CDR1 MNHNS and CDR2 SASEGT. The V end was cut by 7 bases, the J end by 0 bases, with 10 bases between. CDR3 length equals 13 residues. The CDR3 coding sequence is TGTGCCAGCACCCTATCCCACTCCTACGAGCAGTACTTC. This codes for CASTLSHSYEQYF.

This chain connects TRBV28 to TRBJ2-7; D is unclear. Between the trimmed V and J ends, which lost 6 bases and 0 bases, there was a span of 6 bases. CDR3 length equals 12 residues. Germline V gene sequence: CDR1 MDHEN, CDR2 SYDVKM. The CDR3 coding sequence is TGTGCCAGCAGGGTTAGCTCCTACGAGCAGTACTTC. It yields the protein CASRVSSYEQYF.

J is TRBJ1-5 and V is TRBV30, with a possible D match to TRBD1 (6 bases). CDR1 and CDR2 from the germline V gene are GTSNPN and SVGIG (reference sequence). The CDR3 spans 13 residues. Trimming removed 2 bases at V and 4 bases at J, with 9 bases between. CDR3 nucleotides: TGTGCCTGGAGTCTAAGGGGGAATCAGCCCCAGCATTTT. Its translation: CAWSLRGNQPQHF.

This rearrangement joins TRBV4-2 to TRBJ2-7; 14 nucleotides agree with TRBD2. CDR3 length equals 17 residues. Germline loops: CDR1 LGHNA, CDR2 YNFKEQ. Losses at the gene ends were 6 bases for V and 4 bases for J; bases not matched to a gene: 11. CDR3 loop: CASRPGGTSGGNYEQYF. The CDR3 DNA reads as TGTGCCAGCAGACCCGGCGGGACTAGCGGGGGAAATTACGAGCAGTACTTC.

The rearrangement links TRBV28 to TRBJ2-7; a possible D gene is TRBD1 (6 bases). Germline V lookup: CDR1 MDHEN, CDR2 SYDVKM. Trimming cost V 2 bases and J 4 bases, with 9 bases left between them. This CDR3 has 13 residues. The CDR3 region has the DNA TGTGCCAGCAGTTTACAGGGGCCGTACGAGCAGTACTTC. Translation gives CASSLQGPYEQYF.

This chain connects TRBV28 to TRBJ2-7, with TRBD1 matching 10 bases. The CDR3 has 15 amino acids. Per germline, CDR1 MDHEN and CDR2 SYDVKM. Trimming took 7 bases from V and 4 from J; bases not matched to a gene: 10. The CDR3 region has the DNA TGTGCCAGCATCTCCGGGACAGGGGCTTATTACGAGCAGTACTTC. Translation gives CASISGTGAYYEQYF.

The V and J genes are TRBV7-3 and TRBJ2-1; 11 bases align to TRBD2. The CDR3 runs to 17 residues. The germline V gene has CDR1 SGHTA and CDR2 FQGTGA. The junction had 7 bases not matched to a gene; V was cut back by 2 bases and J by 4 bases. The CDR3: CASSLASLAGGYNEQFF. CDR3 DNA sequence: TGTGCCAGCAGCTTAGCTTCTCTAGCGGGAGGATACAATGAGCAGTTCTTC.

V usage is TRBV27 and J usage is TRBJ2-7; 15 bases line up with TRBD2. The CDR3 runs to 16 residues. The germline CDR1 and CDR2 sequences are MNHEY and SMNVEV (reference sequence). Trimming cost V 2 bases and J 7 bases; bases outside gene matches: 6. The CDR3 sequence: CASSLGTGTSGREQYF. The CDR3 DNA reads TGTGCCAGCAGTTTAGGCACCGGGACTAGCGGGAGGGAGCAGTACTTC.

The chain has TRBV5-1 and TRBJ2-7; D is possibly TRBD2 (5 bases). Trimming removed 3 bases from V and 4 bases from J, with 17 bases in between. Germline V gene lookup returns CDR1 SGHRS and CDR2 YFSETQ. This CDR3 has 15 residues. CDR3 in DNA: TGCGCCAGCAGCTCGAATAGCGCTACGGGATACGAGCAGTACTTC. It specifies CASSSNSATGYEQYF.

The CDR3 region is CASRARGQDGETQYF. CDR3 nucleotides: TGTGCCAGCAGAGCGAGGGGGCAGGACGGGGAGACCCAGTACTTC. V is TRBV2 and J is TRBJ2-5, with TRBD1 identical over 7 bases. This CDR3 is built from 15 residues. Germline V gene sequence: CDR1 SNHLY, CDR2 FYNNEI. V dropped 6 bases and J dropped 5; count of bases not matched to a gene: 12.

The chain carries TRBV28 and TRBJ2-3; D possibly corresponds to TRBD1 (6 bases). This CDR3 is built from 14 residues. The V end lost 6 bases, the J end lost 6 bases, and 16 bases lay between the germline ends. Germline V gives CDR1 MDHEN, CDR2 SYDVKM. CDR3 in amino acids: CASRKGQPGDTQYF. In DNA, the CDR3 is TGTGCCAGCAGGAAAGGACAGCCCGGGGATACGCAGTATTTT.